The 30 T cell receptor beta chains in this list originate from one sample, sequenced in a study of T cells after posttransplantation cyclophosphamide. TCRdb's copy holds only in-frame clones and misses some; the assay was immunoSEQ multiplex PCR. The sample has 66,000 or so clones; just over 90% are singletons. The source material was PBMCs. Receptors originate from a woman between 25 and 40 years old in good health and a related stem cell transplant donor.

The chain is built from TRBV18 and TRBJ1-1; D is unclear. The CDR3 extends over 14 amino acids. Trimming stripped 5 bases from V and 2 bases from J, with 12 bases between. The germline CDR1 and CDR2 sequences are KGHSH and LQKENI. CDR3 sequence reads: CASSALGRNTEAFF. The CDR3 coding sequence is TGTGCCAGCTCAGCACTCGGACGCAACACTGAAGCTTTCTTT.

This chain uses TRBV6-6 with TRBJ1-5, with D possibly being TRBD1 (5 bases). Trimming removed 8 bases at V and 0 bases at J, with 11 bases between. This CDR3 region has 14 residues. Germline V gene sequence: CDR1 MNHNY, CDR2 SVGAGI (reference sequence). The CDR3 loop reads CASSQGPSNQPQHF. For the CDR3, the DNA is TGTGCCAGCTCGCAGGGACCTAGCAATCAGCCCCAGCATTTT.

The rearrangement uses TRBV19 and TRBJ2-7; 11 bases match TRBD1. The V segment lost 5 bases and the J segment 5 bases; nucleotides outside the gene matches: 2. The CDR3 has 13 residues. Germline V CDR1 and CDR2: LNHDA, SQIVND (reference sequence). CDR3 loop: CASSWTGGNEQYF. CDR3 nucleotides: TGTGCCAGTAGTTGGACAGGGGGCAACGAGCAGTACTTC.

This clone has a single count. The CDR3 spells CASSERAGGRTDTQYF. DNA for the CDR3: TGTGCCAGCAGTGAAAGGGCGGGGGGGCGCACAGATACGCAGTATTTT. The rearrangement links TRBV2 to TRBJ2-3; TRBD2 aligns across 9 bases. The trim removed 2 bases at V and 1 base at J, leaving 4 bases unmatched. This CDR3 contains 16 residues. Germline CDR1 is SNHLY and CDR2 is FYNNEI.

This clone was observed a single time. The chain's CDR3 is CASRLTGHQETQYF. The CDR3 DNA follows: TGTGCCAGCAGACTAACAGGACACCAAGAGACCCAGTACTTC. This chain links TRBV28 with TRBJ2-5; possible D gene TRBD1, 5 bases. Germline V gives CDR1 MDHEN, CDR2 SYDVKM. V lost 6 bases and J 0 bases, leaving 11 bases between the germline ends. The CDR3 runs 14 residues.

The V and J genes are TRBV30 and TRBJ1-5; 7 nucleotides align to TRBD1. The V and J ends lost 2 bases and 2 bases, in that order; junction bases with no gene match: 3. Germline assignment: CDR1 GTSNPN and CDR2 SVGIG (reference sequence). The CDR3 loop spans 14 amino acids. CDR3 sequence (DNA): TGTGCCTGGAGTAAGGGGGCCGGCAATCAGCCCCAGCATTTT. Its translation: CAWSKGAGNQPQHF.

CDR3 DNA sequence: TGTGCCAGCAGCCGAGAGGATACGCAGTATTTT. Protein product: CASSREDTQYF. V and J are TRBV11-2 and TRBJ2-3; D ambiguous. Between the trimmed V and J ends, which lost 5 bases and 6 bases, there was a span of 6 bases. CDR1 and CDR2 from the germline V gene are SGHAT and FQNNGV. This CDR3 contains 11 residues. Based on the CDR3 plus reference TRBV11-2 and TRBJ2-3, the full variable domain is EAGVAQSPRYKIIEKRQSVAFWCNPISGHATLYWYQQILGQGPKLLIQFQNNGVVDDSQLPKDRFSAERLKGVDSTLKIQPAKLEDSAVYLCASSREDTQYFGPGTRLTVL.

The V and J genes are TRBV28 and TRBJ2-6; a weak D match, TRBD1 (6 bases). Trimming took off 6 bases at V and 0 bases at J, with 9 bases between the two ends. The CDR3 totals 15 residues. CDR1 MDHEN and CDR2 SYDVKM come from the germline V gene. The DNA of the CDR3 is TGTGCCAGCAGCCGACAGGACTCTGGGGCCAACGTCCTGACTTTC. Translation: CASSRQDSGANVLTF.

The CDR3 sequence: CASSLVTGPINQPQHF. The CDR3 DNA reads as TGTGCCAGCAGTTTAGTAACAGGGCCTATAAATCAGCCCCAGCATTTT. V is TRBV28 and J is TRBJ1-5; possible D gene TRBD1, 6 bases. CDR3 length equals 16 residues. Germline CDR1 and CDR2: MDHEN and SYDVKM. Trimming removed 2 bases from V and 4 bases from J, with 15 bases in between.

The chain carries TRBV5-8 and TRBJ1-1, with D unresolved. CDR1 is SGHTS, CDR2 YDEGEE, per germline. This CDR3 is built from 13 residues. Trimming stripped 2 bases from V and 1 base from J, with 6 bases between. The CDR3 DNA follows: TGTGCCAGCAGCTTTAATAAGAACACTGAAGCTTTCTTT. Its translation is CASSFNKNTEAFF.

The V and J genes are TRBV2 and TRBJ1-1; D ambiguous. CDR1 is SNHLY, CDR2 FYNNEI, per germline. This CDR3 comprises 14 residues. Trimming shortened V by 4 bases and J by 0 bases, and 9 bases separated the two germline ends. In DNA form, the CDR3 reads TGTGCCAGCAGTGTGTCAAGGTTGAACACTGAAGCTTTCTTT. Translating it yields CASSVSRLNTEAFF.

The chain couples TRBV28 to TRBJ2-7; D gene uncertain. Germline CDR1 and CDR2: MDHEN and SYDVKM. The CDR3 is 14 residues long. The V end was cut by 3 bases, the J end by 6 bases, with 15 bases between. The chain's CDR3 is CASSLIGDSGEQYF. DNA for the CDR3: TGTGCCAGCAGTTTGATTGGGGATTCGGGCGAGCAGTACTTC.

Here the CDR3 reads CASSQGSSGGSQETQYF. As DNA, the CDR3 is TGCGCCAGCAGCCAGGGATCTAGCGGGGGGTCCCAAGAGACCCAGTACTTC. The rearrangement links TRBV4-3 to TRBJ2-5; the match to TRBD2 covers 11 bases. Losses at the gene ends were 3 bases for V and 1 base for J; bases not matched to a gene: 7. Germline CDR1 is LGHNA and CDR2 is YSLEER. The CDR3 runs to 17 residues.

The chain is built from TRBV30 and TRBJ2-5, with D possibly being TRBD2 (6 bases). This CDR3 is 13 amino acids long. Germline CDR1 GTSNPN, CDR2 SVGIG (reference sequence). The V end was cut by 4 bases, the J end by 2 bases, with 11 bases between. In DNA, the CDR3 is TGTGCCTGGACTTTGGGGGGACAAGAGACCCAGTACTTC. Residues: CAWTLGGQETQYF.

V usage is TRBV7-9 and J usage is TRBJ1-2; D remains unclear. The CDR3 loop spans 13 amino acids. Germline CDR1 and CDR2: SEHNR and FQNEAQ (reference sequence). Trimming took off 4 bases at V and 6 bases at J, with 12 bases between the two ends. The CDR3 is CASSSLPQDGYTF. The CDR3 nucleotides are TGTGCCAGCAGCTCCCTCCCCCAGGATGGCTACACCTTC. Drawing the rest from reference TRBV7-9 and TRBJ1-2, the complete variable domain is DTGVSQNPRHKITKRGQNVTFRCDPISEHNRLYWYRQTLGQGPEFLTYFQNEAQLEKSRLLSDRFSAERPKGSFSTLEIQRTEQGDSAMYLCASSSLPQDGYTFGSGTRLTVV.

The chain uses TRBV9 and TRBJ2-5; no clear D. The CDR3 has 14 amino acids. Germline V gene sequence: CDR1 SGDLS, CDR2 YYNGEE. The V gene lost 0 bases and the J gene lost 1 base, with 7 bases spanning the gap. The CDR3: CASSVGPSQETQYF. In nucleotides, the CDR3 is TGTGCCAGCAGCGTAGGGCCCAGCCAAGAGACCCAGTACTTC.

The chain links TRBV18 to TRBJ2-1; D might be TRBD2 (5 bases). The CDR3 has 15 residues. CDR1 and CDR2 (germline): KGHSH, LQKENI. Between the trimmed V and J ends, which lost 3 bases and 0 bases, there was a span of 9 bases. In DNA, the CDR3 is TGTGCCAGCTCACCGACGGGGAGCTCCTACAATGAGCAGTTCTTC. Its protein is CASSPTGSSYNEQFF.

This clone was picked up one time. The chain is built from TRBV9 and TRBJ2-1; 11 bases align to TRBD2. CDR1 and CDR2 from the germline V gene are SGDLS and YYNGEE. Unmatched junction bases numbered 3, after V lost 0 bases and J lost 7 bases. The CDR3 loop spans 15 amino acids. The CDR3 loop reads CASSVVAGGPNEQFF. As DNA, the CDR3 is TGTGCCAGCAGCGTAGTAGCGGGGGGGCCGAATGAGCAGTTCTTC.

This chain links TRBV5-6 with TRBJ2-1; D gene unclear. Trimming cost V 1 base and J 0 bases, with 11 bases left between them. The CDR3 is 16 amino acids. Germline lookup yields CDR1 SGHDT and CDR2 YYEEEE. This CDR3 is CASSLLFGSSYNEQFF. The CDR3 nucleotides read TGTGCCAGCAGCTTGTTGTTCGGTAGCTCCTACAATGAGCAGTTCTTC.

The chain couples TRBV7-9 to TRBJ2-1, with 9 bases lining up with TRBD1. Germline V CDR1 and CDR2: SEHNR, FQNEAQ (reference sequence). V shed 5 bases and J 6 bases; nucleotides not matched to a gene: 14. This CDR3 region has 17 residues. The CDR3, as DNA: TGTGCCAGCAGCCCCTCAACGCCGACAGGGGGGAGCAATGAGCAGTTCTTC. Protein: CASSPSTPTGGSNEQFF.

The rearrangement uses TRBV4-3 and TRBJ2-3; TRBD2 aligns across 9 bases. The germline gives CDR1 LGHNA, CDR2 YSLEER. This CDR3 spans 19 amino acids. After removal of 1 base from V and 0 bases from J, the junction contained 11 bases not matched to a gene. The CDR3 region is CASSQGRRGGPWSTDTQYF. CDR3 DNA: TGCGCCAGCAGCCAAGGTCGGCGGGGGGGCCCGTGGAGCACAGATACGCAGTATTTT.

The chain has TRBV15 and TRBJ2-1; a weak D match, TRBD2 (5 bases). This CDR3 has 17 residues. The germline gives CDR1 LNHNV, CDR2 YYDKDF (reference sequence). Trimming removed 1 base at V and 4 bases at J, with 17 bases between. CDR3: CATSRVTPFGEYNEQFF. The CDR3 nucleotides are TGTGCCACCAGCAGAGTTACCCCCTTCGGGGAGTACAATGAGCAGTTCTTC.

The chain employs TRBV6-1 and TRBJ1-6; 7 positions agree with TRBD1. The CDR3 contains 14 residues. Germline V gene lookup returns CDR1 MNHNS and CDR2 SASEGT. V gave up 5 bases and J gave up 9 bases; unmatched junction bases: 7. In DNA form, the CDR3 reads TGTGCCAGCAGTTCCCGACAGGGATTTTCACCCCTCCACTTT. Translation: CASSSRQGFSPLHF.

The chain combines TRBV7-2 with TRBJ1-3; D unclear. V was clipped by 0 bases and J by 4 bases, with 7 bases between them. The germline gives CDR1 SGHTA, CDR2 FQGNSA. This CDR3 has 14 amino acids. CDR3 bases: TGTGCCAGCAGCTTAGCGGGAGAAGGAAACACCATATATTTT. The encoded protein is CASSLAGEGNTIYF. The full variable domain, its missing parts supplied by reference TRBV7-2 and TRBJ1-3, is GAGVSQSPSNKVTEKGKDVELRCDPISGHTALYWYRQSLGQGLEFLIYFQGNSAPDKSGLPSDRFSAERTGGSVSTLTIQRTQQEDSAVYLCASSLAGEGNTIYFGEGSWLTVV.

The rearrangement links TRBV21-1 to TRBJ2-7. TRBV21-1 is noted as a pseudogene. The CDR3 length is 13 residues. This chain's CDR3 is CASSLSNGDEQYF. As DNA, the CDR3 is TGTGCCAGCAGCTTATCAAATGGTGACGAGCAGTACTTC.

This chain connects TRBV19 to TRBJ2-3, with a tentative D call TRBD2 (5 bases). This CDR3 is built from 13 residues. In germline, CDR1 is LNHDA, CDR2 SQIVND (reference sequence). V was pared by 9 bases and J by 0 bases, with 10 bases between. The CDR3, as DNA: TGTGCCAGCGGACTCTCTAGCACAGATACGCAGTATTTT. Translated, it gives CASGLSSTDTQYF.

As DNA, the CDR3 is TGTGCCAGCAGCTCGGACGGTAGCACAGATACGCAGTATTTT. Protein: CASSSDGSTDTQYF. The chain recombines TRBV5-6 with TRBJ2-3; D is undetermined. The CDR3 spans 14 residues. V gave up 3 bases and J gave up 0 bases, with 8 bases separating them. Germline V lookup: CDR1 SGHDT, CDR2 YYEEEE.

This chain links TRBV7-8 with TRBJ1-6; D perhaps matches TRBD1 (5 bases). The germline V and J ends were trimmed by 5 bases and 8 bases, with 19 bases remaining between them. The CDR3 is 16 residues long. Germline CDR1 is SGHVS and CDR2 is FQNEAQ. CDR3 sequence: CASSHRGGVTDSPLHF. In nucleotides, the CDR3 is TGTGCCAGCAGCCATAGAGGAGGGGTGACGGATTCACCCCTCCACTTT. Looking up the rest from reference TRBV7-8 and TRBJ1-6 gives the full variable domain: GAGVSQSPRYKVAKRGQDVALRCDPISGHVSLFWYQQALGQGPEFLTYFQNEAQLDKSGLPSDRFFAERPEGSVSTLKIQRTQQEDSAVYLCASSHRGGVTDSPLHFGNGTRLTVT.

The chain combines TRBV19 with TRBJ2-1; D possibly uses TRBD1 or TRBD2 (5 bases each). CDR3 length equals 13 residues. Germline V CDR1 and CDR2: LNHDA, SQIVND (reference sequence). Trimming stripped 3 bases from V and 8 bases from J, with 11 bases between. The CDR3 loop reads CASSMFRGDEQFF. The CDR3 nucleotides are TGTGCCAGTAGTATGTTTAGAGGGGATGAGCAGTTCTTC.

The chain employs TRBV7-2 and TRBJ1-2, with TRBD1 identical over 8 bases. Germline V CDR1 and CDR2: SGHTA, FQGNSA. J lost 5 bases, V lost 4 bases, and 12 bases had no gene match. There are 16 residues in the CDR3. As DNA, the CDR3 is TGTGCCAGCAGCTCGACCAGGGCCGGGACAGGATATGGCTACACCTTC. Translating gives CASSSTRAGTGYGYTF. The complete variable domain, with remaining parts taken from reference TRBV7-2 and TRBJ1-2, reads GAGVSQSPSNKVTEKGKDVELRCDPISGHTALYWYRQSLGQGLEFLIYFQGNSAPDKSGLPSDRFSAERTGGSVSTLTIQRTQQEDSAVYLCASSSTRAGTGYGYTFGSGTRLTVV.